The 6 T cell receptor beta chains listed next were all sequenced from one sample in a study of T cell repertoires in cytomegalovirus infection. TCRdb re-analysed the reads in MiXCR, keeping a single row per CDR3 protein. Of some 300,000 distinct CDR3 sequences listed, about 9.2% are singletons. The sequenced sample was PBMCs. The origin of the receptors is a human donor in good health (CMV status not recorded). Some clones in this sample may be carry-over from other donors' samples.

This clonotype was found many times. The chain employs TRBV7-6 and TRBJ1-5; 8 bases map to TRBD1. The CDR3 runs 15 residues. In germline, CDR1 is SGHVS, CDR2 FNYEAQ. J gave up 3 bases and V 5 bases, and 6 bases lay outside the gene matches. The CDR3 spells CASSTGQGLNQPQHF. The CDR3 coding sequence is TGTGCCAGCAGCACCGGACAGGGCCTCAATCAGCCCCAGCATTTT.

This clonotype was recorded many times. The chain couples TRBV12-3 or TRBV12-4 to TRBJ2-3, with 10 bases identical to TRBD1. With 5 bases clipped from V and 8 bases from J, the junction kept 10 bases outside the gene matches. The CDR3 has 15 residues. The CDR3 DNA sequence: TGTGCCAGCAGTACGCGGGGACAGGGGCAACCTACGCAGTATTTT. This encodes CASSTRGQGQPTQYF.

This clonotype was found many times. This chain connects TRBV5-1 to TRBJ1-1, with a tentative D call TRBD1 (5 bases). The CDR3 contains 14 residues. CDR1 is SGHRS, CDR2 YFSETQ, per germline. V was pared by 4 bases and J by 0 bases, with 10 bases between. CDR3 DNA sequence: TGCGCCAGCAGCGCGACGGACATGAACACTGAAGCTTTCTTT. This codes for CASSATDMNTEAFF.

This clonotype was found many times. The chain joins TRBV4-1 to TRBJ1-1; no clear D gene. V shed 2 bases and J shed 0 bases, with 7 bases lying between them. CDR1 and CDR2 (germline): MGHRA, YSYEKL. The CDR3 runs to 14 residues. Here the CDR3 DNA reads TGCGCCAGCAGCCAAACTGTCATGAACACTGAAGCTTTCTTT. Protein product: CASSQTVMNTEAFF.

This clonotype was detected many times. The chain has TRBV7-2 and TRBJ1-2; no definite D call. The CDR3 consists of 13 residues. CDR1 is SGHTA, CDR2 FQGNSA, per germline. V was trimmed by 5 bases and J by 7 bases, leaving 14 bases between them. CDR3 sequence reads: CASSPPRTGGYTF. In nucleotides, the CDR3 is TGTGCCAGCAGCCCCCCCAGGACCGGTGGCTACACCTTC.

This clonotype has at least ten counts. The chain combines TRBV7-2 with TRBJ1-3, with TRBD1 matching over 8 bases. CDR1 is SGHTA and CDR2 is FQGNSA in the germline V gene. Trimming at V came to 5 bases and at J to 4 bases, leaving 7 bases not matched to a gene. The CDR3 is 15 residues long. CDR3 bases: TGTGCCAGCAGCCCCCGGACAGGGCCGGGAAACACCATATATTTT. It specifies CASSPRTGPGNTIYF.